This is a list of T cell receptor beta chains from one sample in a study of blood T cell repertoires in COVID-19. The assay was immunoSEQ multiplex PCR, and TCRdb's table has in-frame clones only and misses some. This table has roughly 250,000 clones, 70% to 90% appearing once. Sequenced: PBMCs or T cells enriched from blood (not recorded which). Receptors originate from a woman under 40 who had recovered from COVID-19. Each CDR3 is given with its conserved first and last residue. Each record gives: J gene, clone size, V gene, D gene, CDR3 protein, CDR3 DNA. D genes are given only for firm matches. Size values are once, few and many counts, or a class for expanded clones, and some rows have none.

TRBJ2-1	.	TRBV6-5	TRBD2	CASTTSGRFYNEQFF	TGTGCCAGCACCACTAGCGGGAGATTTTACAATGAGCAGTTCTTC
TRBJ2-5	.	TRBV3-1/TRBV3-2	TRBD2	CASSPRGAGDRETQYF	TGTGCCAGCAGCCCCCGGGGAGCGGGAGATAGAGAGACCCAGTACTTC
TRBJ1-4	.	TRBV18	.	CASSPPRGGGNEKLFF	TGTGCCAGCTCACCACCCAGGGGCGGTGGTAATGAAAAACTGTTTTTT
TRBJ2-1	.	TRBV7-9	TRBD2	CASSSRAGGFNEQFF	TGTGCCAGCAGCTCGCGGGCGGGGGGTTTCAATGAGCAGTTCTTC
TRBJ2-3	once	TRBV25-1	.	CASLGGVYTQYF	TGTGCCAGCCTGGGCGGGGTCTATACGCAGTATTTT
TRBJ2-7	.	TRBV12-5	.	CASGLVHFSRINYEQYF	TGTGCTAGTGGTTTGGTACATTTTTCTAGGATAAACTACGAGCAGTACTTC
TRBJ2-6	.	TRBV14	TRBD1	CASSRQGGTSGANVLTF	TGTGCCAGCAGCCGACAGGGGGGGACCTCTGGGGCCAACGTCCTGACTTTC
TRBJ1-2	.	TRBV12-3/TRBV12-4	.	CASTWRGNYGYTF	TGTGCCAGCACTTGGAGAGGGAACTATGGCTACACCTTC
TRBJ2-5	.	TRBV4-2	TRBD2	CASSRPSDLLAGGDQETQYF	TGTGCCAGCAGCCGGCCCTCGGATTTACTAGCGGGGGGGGATCAAGAGACCCAGTACTTC
TRBJ1-3	.	TRBV9	.	CASNLDSSGNTIYF	TGTGCCAGCAACCTAGACAGCTCTGGAAACACCATATATTTT
TRBJ1-4	.	TRBV10-3	.	CAIRGSVNEKLFF	TGTGCCATTAGGGGATCTGTTAATGAAAAACTGTTTTTT
TRBJ1-1	.	TRBV27	.	CASSGGRTNTEAFF	TGTGCCAGCAGCGGGGGTAGAACGAACACTGAAGCTTTCTTT
TRBJ2-7	.	TRBV7-6	.	CASSFEPGWNRMTISEQYF	TGTGCCAGCAGCTTTGAACCCGGATGGAACAGGATGACGATATCCGAGCAGTACTTC
TRBJ1-1	once	TRBV6-5	.	CASMRGRLNTEAFF	TGTGCCAGCATGAGAGGGCGGTTGAACACTGAAGCTTTCTTT
TRBJ2-1	.	TRBV18	.	CASSRGGLDEQFF	TGTGCCAGCTCCCGCGGTGGATTGGATGAGCAGTTCTTC
TRBJ1-1	.	TRBV28	.	CASLTPAGATEAFF	TGTGCCAGCCTGACTCCCGCAGGGGCCACTGAAGCTTTCTTT
TRBJ1-5	few	TRBV18	TRBD1	CASSSTGAVQPQHF	TGTGCCAGCTCATCAACAGGGGCGGTTCAGCCCCAGCATTTT
TRBJ2-5	.	TRBV5-6	TRBD2	CASSFGLARETQYF	TGTGCCAGCAGCTTCGGACTAGCGAGGGAGACCCAGTACTTC
TRBJ1-5	.	TRBV7-8	.	CASSAYRESNQPQHF	TGTGCCAGCAGCGCCTACAGGGAGTCCAATCAGCCCCAGCATTTT
TRBJ1-6	.	TRBV2	.	CARDRGNDSPLHF	TGTGCCAGAGATAGGGGTAATGATTCACCCCTCCACTTT
TRBJ2-2	.	TRBV6-5	TRBD1	CASSYTQGPGELFF	TGTGCCAGCAGTTACACACAGGGGCCCGGGGAGCTGTTTTTT
TRBJ2-7	.	TRBV7-9	TRBD1	CASKQGADEQYF	TGTGCCAGCAAGCAGGGGGCCGACGAGCAGTACTTC
TRBJ2-3	.	TRBV2	.	CASSFFEPGDTQYF	TGTGCCAGCTCTTTTTTTGAGCCGGGAGATACGCAGTATTTT
TRBJ2-7	.	TRBV6-5	TRBD1	CASYGMDRAYEQYF	TGTGCCAGCTATGGGATGGACAGGGCCTACGAGCAGTACTTC
TRBJ2-5	.	TRBV29-1	.	CSGSRGQETQYF	TGCAGTGGATCCCGCGGGCAAGAGACCCAGTACTTC
TRBJ2-7	.	TRBV27	.	CASSLRALAPYEQYF	TGTGCCAGCAGCCTGAGGGCCCTAGCCCCCTACGAGCAGTACTTC
TRBJ1-6	.	TRBV18	.	CASSPSGGGGNNSPLHF	TGTGCCAGCTCACCAAGCGGTGGCGGGGGGAATAATTCACCCCTCCACTTT
TRBJ1-2	.	TRBV15	.	CATSRDVGPYGYTF	TGTGCCACCAGCAGAGATGTTGGGCCCTATGGCTACACCTTC
TRBJ2-7	.	TRBV6-6	.	CASSYSDGRDYEQYF	TGTGCCAGCAGTTACTCGGATGGCAGGGACTACGAGCAGTACTTC
TRBJ2-1	.	TRBV11-2	TRBD2	CASSFLAGPYNEQFF	TGTGCCAGCAGCTTCCTAGCGGGGCCCTACAATGAGCAGTTCTTC
TRBJ1-1	.	TRBV2	TRBD1	CASSDRTGASGTEAFF	TGTGCCAGCAGCGATAGGACAGGGGCGTCGGGAACTGAAGCTTTCTTT
TRBJ1-1	.	TRBV14	TRBD1	CASSLKVGQGNAEAFF	TGTGCCAGCAGCCTAAAAGTGGGACAGGGAAACGCTGAAGCTTTCTTT
TRBJ2-5	few	TRBV28	.	CASSLQETQYF	TGTGCCAGCAGTCTACAAGAGACCCAGTACTTC
TRBJ1-1	.	TRBV28	.	CASSSQGTVNAEAFF	TGTGCCAGCAGTTCGCAGGGAACCGTGAACGCTGAAGCTTTCTTT
TRBJ2-7	.	TRBV11-2	TRBD2	CASSLSSGSYEQYF	TGTGCCAGCAGCTTGTCTAGCGGGTCCTACGAGCAGTACTTC
TRBJ1-1	few	TRBV20-1	.	CSASSGGVTEAFF	TGCAGTGCTAGTTCTGGGGGGGTGACTGAAGCTTTCTTT
TRBJ1-2	.	TRBV5-8	TRBD1	CASSFVEGAANYGYTF	TGTGCCAGCAGCTTCGTAGAGGGGGCAGCTAACTATGGCTACACCTTC
TRBJ2-2	.	TRBV5-6	.	CASSLGHLPGELFF	TGTGCCAGCAGCTTGGGACATTTACCCGGGGAGCTGTTTTTT
TRBJ2-1	.	TRBV5-1	TRBD2	CASSEGLGQQFF	TGCGCCAGCAGCGAAGGACTAGGGCAGCAGTTCTTC
TRBJ2-7	.	TRBV6-5	TRBD1	CASSLRDRGHEQYF	TGTGCCAGCAGTTTGCGGGACAGGGGGCACGAGCAGTACTTC
TRBJ2-2	.	TRBV12-5	.	CASGLATANTGELFF	TGTGCTAGTGGTTTGGCCACAGCGAACACCGGGGAGCTGTTTTTT
TRBJ1-4	.	TRBV28	.	CASSLEQLDSEKLFF	TGTGCCAGCAGTTTAGAGCAATTGGACAGTGAAAAACTGTTTTTT
TRBJ1-6	.	TRBV28	.	CASTRQELAGSPLHF	TGTGCCAGCACTCGACAGGAGCTGGCAGGGTCACCCCTCCACTTT
TRBJ1-6	.	TRBV28	TRBD1	CASSPSGGYNSPLHF	TGTGCCAGCAGTCCCTCAGGGGGGTATAATTCACCCCTCCACTTT
TRBJ1-6	.	TRBV5-5	.	CASSLAGNTGSPLHF	TGTGCCAGCAGCTTGGCCGGTAACACGGGATCACCCCTCCACTTT
TRBJ2-7	.	TRBV6-1	.	CASSEAWGVHEQYF	TGTGCCAGCAGTGAAGCCTGGGGGGTCCACGAGCAGTACTTC
TRBJ1-4	.	TRBV30	TRBD1	CAWIGARGFGKLFF	TGTGCCTGGATTGGGGCCAGGGGGTTCGGAAAACTGTTTTTT
TRBJ2-5	many	TRBV28	TRBD1	CASSPGAGQVKETQYF	TGTGCCAGCAGCCCCGGGGCGGGACAGGTGAAAGAGACCCAGTACTTC
TRBJ1-5	.	TRBV2	TRBD1	CASSVAGTGLGQPQHF	TGTGCCAGCAGTGTAGCTGGGACAGGGCTAGGGCAGCCCCAGCATTTT
TRBJ2-2	.	TRBV7-9	TRBD1	CASSSPGLGQGSTGELFF	TGTGCCAGCAGCTCCCCCGGGTTGGGACAGGGGAGCACCGGGGAGCTGTTTTTT
TRBJ2-2	few	TRBV7-6	TRBD2	CASSQGASGKTGELFF	TGTGCCAGCAGCCAAGGGGCTAGCGGGAAGACCGGGGAGCTGTTTTTT
TRBJ2-7	.	TRBV6-2/TRBV6-3	TRBD1	CASSYGTGKYEQYF	TGTGCCAGCAGTTACGGGACAGGGAAATACGAGCAGTACTTC
TRBJ1-1	.	TRBV5-1	.	CASSLQGSLSTEAFF	TGCGCCAGCAGCTTACAGGGTAGCTTGAGCACTGAAGCTTTCTTT
TRBJ1-5	.	TRBV7-9	.	CASSYADQPQHF	TGTGCCAGCAGCTACGCGGATCAGCCCCAGCATTTT
TRBJ2-3	once	TRBV12-3/TRBV12-4	.	CASDGGVGDTQYF	TGTGCCAGCGACGGCGGGGTGGGAGATACGCAGTATTTT